This T cell receptor (beta chain) was identified in a study of blood T cells in healthy people across ages. Then a second PCR, running roughly 7 to 11 cycles, was carried out with a sample-barcoded 5' primer and a J-beta primer mix. Every sample gave at least 2.5 million paired-end reads containing CDR3. Using its own MiXCR run on the 5' RACE reads, TCRdb lists one record per CDR3 protein. The table shows under 700,000 distinct CDR3 sequences, with under 30% occurring only once. In regard to this clonotype: Its antigen remains unknown.

Study-wide results and caveats: Those diversity estimates obtained from one million T cells were thought to be underestimates. It was the long-lived donors that had more naive CD4+ cells and higher diversity than aged donors.

This CDR3 is 16 amino acids long. J lost 5 bases, V lost 6 bases, and 11 bases had no gene match. Germline CDR1 DFQATT, CDR2 SNEGSKA (reference sequence). This same sample was also part of a study on T cells of mothers and their children.

Specimen: blood. This chain links TRBV20-1 with TRBJ2-5; 14 nucleotides match TRBD2. This sequence was found in a boy aged 5-17 years in good health. The CDR3 region is CSAQAGTSGRRETQYF. In DNA, the CDR3 is TGCAGTGCCCAAGCCGGGACTAGCGGGAGACGGGAGACCCAGTACTTC.